This T cell receptor (beta chain) emerged from a study of cytomegalovirus exposure and HLA in healthy donors. The overall study: The 130 or so validation repertoires, a later analysis reported, used the same platform as the roughly 660 repertoires from the first cohort.

A remark on this clone: What it binds is unknown.

V dropped 7 bases and J dropped 2; count of bases not matched to a gene: 12. This CDR3 has 15 amino acids. CDR1 is SQVTM, CDR2 ANQGSEA, per germline. Assay: immunoSEQ multiplex PCR; the TCRdb copy retains only in-frame clones and omits some. This table holds some 250,000 clones, about 92% found once. General observations from the study: Generally TCR sequences proved uncommon, though certain public TCRs appeared in numerous donors.

The sample comprised PBMCs. The chain has TRBV29-1 and TRBJ2-3, with 7 bases matching TRBD2. The receptor's source is a woman younger than 45 in good health and CMV-seronegative. Written as DNA, the CDR3 is TGCAGCGGCCTTACTGATGGGAGGGCCACAGATACGCAGTATTTT. This encodes CSGLTDGRATDTQYF.